This is a list of T cell receptor beta chains from one sample in a study of CD8 T cells in Susac syndrome. TCRdb itself ran the immunoSEQ multiplex PCR reads through MiXCR, one entry per CDR3 protein. In the table there are 150,000 to 250,000 distinct CDR3 sequences, over 90% of which are singletons. Sequencing was performed on CD4+ T cells from PBMCs. The receptors here all came from a human donor with multiple sclerosis. CDR3s include the opening cysteine and the closing phenylalanine or tryptophan. A D gene is named only where the DNA matches it firmly. Size values are once, few and many counts, or a class for expanded clones, and some rows have none.

v_gene	abundance	d_gene	j_gene	CDR3aa	CDR3nt
TRBV11-3	.	.	TRBJ2-5	CASLHGGAETQYF	TGTGCCAGTCTTCATGGGGGCGCGGAGACCCAGTACTTC
TRBV7-9	.	.	TRBJ1-2	CASSLAEMSGYTF	TGTGCCAGCAGCTTAGCAGAGATGAGTGGCTACACCTTC
TRBV20-1	.	TRBD1	TRBJ1-2	CSATETTGPYGYTF	TGCAGTGCTACAGAAACGACAGGGCCATATGGCTACACCTTC
TRBV9	few	.	TRBJ1-2	CASSSRADYGYTF	TGTGCCAGCAGCTCTCGGGCAGACTATGGCTACACCTTC
TRBV29-1	few	.	TRBJ2-3	CSVEDRVGFSDTQYF	TGCAGCGTTGAGGATCGTGTCGGGTTCTCAGATACGCAGTATTTT
TRBV11-1	.	TRBD1	TRBJ2-1	CATRDRGPYNEQFF	TGTGCCACCCGGGACAGGGGGCCATACAATGAGCAGTTCTTC
TRBV12-3/TRBV12-4	.	TRBD2	TRBJ2-1	CASSFGTSYRNEQFF	TGTGCCAGCAGTTTCGGGACTAGTTATCGTAATGAGCAGTTCTTC
TRBV2	.	.	TRBJ1-5	CASSGESRPQPQHF	TGTGCCAGCAGTGGAGAGAGTAGGCCCCAGCCCCAGCATTTT
TRBV3-1	.	TRBD2	TRBJ2-1	CASTQRLADSYNEQFF	TGTGCCAGCACCCAGCGACTAGCGGATTCCTACAATGAGCAGTTCTTC
TRBV20-1	.	.	TRBJ2-1	CSASAGPYNEQFF	TGCAGTGCTAGTGCGGGACCTTACAATGAGCAGTTCTTC
TRBV5-4	.	.	TRBJ2-5	CASSLRDFKETQYF	TGTGCCAGCTCCCTTCGGGACTTCAAGGAGACCCAGTACTTC
TRBV7-2	.	.	TRBJ1-2	CASSAGGAGTNRGYTF	TGTGCCAGCAGCGCCGGGGGAGCAGGGACCAATCGTGGCTACACCTTC
TRBV6-1	.	TRBD1	TRBJ1-5	CASTGQGGQPQHF	TGTGCCAGCACGGGACAGGGTGGTCAGCCCCAGCATTTT
TRBV7-9	.	.	TRBJ2-7	CASSAAYEQYF	TGTGCCAGCAGCGCGGCCTACGAGCAGTACTTC
TRBV23-1	.	.	TRBJ2-5	CASSRKGQGQETQYF	TGCGCCAGCAGCCGGAAAGGACAAGGACAAGAGACCCAGTACTTC
TRBV18	.	.	TRBJ1-2	CASSPYQEAGGGYTF	TGTGCCAGCTCACCCTACCAGGAGGCGGGTGGTGGCTACACCTTC
TRBV29-1	.	.	TRBJ1-2	CSVSPGGLYGYTF	TGCAGCGTTTCCCCTGGGGGGCTCTATGGCTACACCTTC
TRBV25-1	.	.	TRBJ2-6	CASSGLGTGSLGGANVLTF	TGTGCCAGCAGTGGACTGGGCACAGGGAGCCTCGGTGGGGCCAACGTCCTGACTTTC
TRBV5-1	once	.	TRBJ1-2	CASSRSGADYGYTF	TGCGCCAGCAGCCGTAGCGGGGCGGACTATGGCTACACCTTC
TRBV7-3	.	TRBD2	TRBJ2-1	CASGLAENNEQFF	TGTGCCAGCGGACTAGCGGAGAACAATGAGCAGTTCTTC
TRBV29-1	.	.	TRBJ2-5	CSVEVRDQETQYF	TGCAGCGTTGAAGTAAGGGATCAAGAGACCCAGTACTTC
TRBV24-1	.	.	TRBJ1-3	CATSSRVTDTIYF	TGTGCTACTTCAAGCCGGGTCACGGACACCATATATTTT
TRBV3-1	.	.	TRBJ1-2	CASSQLGGGGYTF	TGTGCCAGCAGCCAACTAGGGGGTGGTGGCTACACCTTC
TRBV5-4	.	.	TRBJ2-1	CASSLGNPNEQFF	TGTGCCAGCAGCTTGGGCAATCCCAATGAGCAGTTCTTC
TRBV12-3/TRBV12-4	.	.	TRBJ1-2	CASSYGAGYGYTF	TGTGCCAGCAGTTACGGGGCCGGCTATGGCTACACCTTC
TRBV20-1	.	.	TRBJ2-1	CSARTQTLAHNEQFF	TGCAGTGCTAGAACACAAACACTAGCTCACAATGAGCAGTTCTTC
TRBV29-1	.	.	TRBJ1-1	CSVEQSASDTEAFF	TGCAGCGTTGAACAATCTGCTAGCGACACTGAAGCTTTCTTT
TRBV14	.	.	TRBJ2-5	CASSPSLGNQETQYF	TGTGCCAGCAGCCCGTCCCTAGGGAACCAAGAGACCCAGTACTTC
TRBV18	few	TRBD2	TRBJ2-7	CASRGTSSYEQYF	TGTGCCAGCCGAGGGACTAGCTCCTACGAGCAGTACTTC
TRBV30	.	.	TRBJ2-7	CAWRATSPISEQYF	TGTGCCTGGAGGGCGACCTCGCCCATCTCCGAGCAGTACTTC
TRBV5-1	.	.	TRBJ2-3	CASTAGFGTDTQYF	TGCGCCAGCACCGCCGGGTTTGGGACAGATACGCAGTATTTT
TRBV24-1	.	.	TRBJ1-1	CATSARGSTEAFF	TGTGCCACCAGTGCTCGTGGTAGCACTGAAGCTTTCTTT
TRBV20-1	.	TRBD1	TRBJ2-7	CSALSGTGAYEQYF	TGCAGCGCCTTATCCGGGACAGGGGCCTACGAGCAGTACTTC
TRBV20-1	.	.	TRBJ2-7	CSATWTPPYEQYF	TGCAGTGCTACTTGGACCCCTCCATACGAGCAGTACTTC
TRBV30	.	TRBD1	TRBJ2-7	CAWSAGTGFYEQYF	TGTGCCTGGAGTGCCGGGACAGGATTCTACGAGCAGTACTTC
TRBV20-1	.	.	TRBJ1-1	CSPKGGVRTEAFF	TGCAGTCCGAAAGGGGGGGTAAGGACTGAAGCTTTCTTT